This T cell receptor beta chain was sequenced for a study of T cells in Graves' hyperthyroidism and ophthalmopathy. As for the study in general: Any treatment followed the collection of peripheral blood at initial diagnosis.

Amplified TCR beta CDR3 regions came from RNA transcripts. The HTBI primer set served for first-round RT-PCR of the TCR CDR3. TCRdb ran MiXCR on the multiplex PCR reads and lists one entry per CDR3 protein. Among about 530,000 distinct CDR3 sequences listed, 17% were seen once. The V and J ends lost 5 bases and 2 bases respectively, with 10 bases between them. The CDR3 totals 14 residues. CDR1 is MDHEN and CDR2 is SYDVKM in the germline V gene. Sequencing was done on a sample of blood. This receptor was identified in a woman younger than 35 with Graves' ophthalmopathy. The chain links TRBV28 to TRBJ2-1; perhaps TRBD2 as D (5 bases). Here the CDR3 reads CASSRGPPYNEQFF. The CDR3 nucleotides read TGTGCCAGCAGTCGCGGGCCTCCCTACAATGAGCAGTTCTTC.